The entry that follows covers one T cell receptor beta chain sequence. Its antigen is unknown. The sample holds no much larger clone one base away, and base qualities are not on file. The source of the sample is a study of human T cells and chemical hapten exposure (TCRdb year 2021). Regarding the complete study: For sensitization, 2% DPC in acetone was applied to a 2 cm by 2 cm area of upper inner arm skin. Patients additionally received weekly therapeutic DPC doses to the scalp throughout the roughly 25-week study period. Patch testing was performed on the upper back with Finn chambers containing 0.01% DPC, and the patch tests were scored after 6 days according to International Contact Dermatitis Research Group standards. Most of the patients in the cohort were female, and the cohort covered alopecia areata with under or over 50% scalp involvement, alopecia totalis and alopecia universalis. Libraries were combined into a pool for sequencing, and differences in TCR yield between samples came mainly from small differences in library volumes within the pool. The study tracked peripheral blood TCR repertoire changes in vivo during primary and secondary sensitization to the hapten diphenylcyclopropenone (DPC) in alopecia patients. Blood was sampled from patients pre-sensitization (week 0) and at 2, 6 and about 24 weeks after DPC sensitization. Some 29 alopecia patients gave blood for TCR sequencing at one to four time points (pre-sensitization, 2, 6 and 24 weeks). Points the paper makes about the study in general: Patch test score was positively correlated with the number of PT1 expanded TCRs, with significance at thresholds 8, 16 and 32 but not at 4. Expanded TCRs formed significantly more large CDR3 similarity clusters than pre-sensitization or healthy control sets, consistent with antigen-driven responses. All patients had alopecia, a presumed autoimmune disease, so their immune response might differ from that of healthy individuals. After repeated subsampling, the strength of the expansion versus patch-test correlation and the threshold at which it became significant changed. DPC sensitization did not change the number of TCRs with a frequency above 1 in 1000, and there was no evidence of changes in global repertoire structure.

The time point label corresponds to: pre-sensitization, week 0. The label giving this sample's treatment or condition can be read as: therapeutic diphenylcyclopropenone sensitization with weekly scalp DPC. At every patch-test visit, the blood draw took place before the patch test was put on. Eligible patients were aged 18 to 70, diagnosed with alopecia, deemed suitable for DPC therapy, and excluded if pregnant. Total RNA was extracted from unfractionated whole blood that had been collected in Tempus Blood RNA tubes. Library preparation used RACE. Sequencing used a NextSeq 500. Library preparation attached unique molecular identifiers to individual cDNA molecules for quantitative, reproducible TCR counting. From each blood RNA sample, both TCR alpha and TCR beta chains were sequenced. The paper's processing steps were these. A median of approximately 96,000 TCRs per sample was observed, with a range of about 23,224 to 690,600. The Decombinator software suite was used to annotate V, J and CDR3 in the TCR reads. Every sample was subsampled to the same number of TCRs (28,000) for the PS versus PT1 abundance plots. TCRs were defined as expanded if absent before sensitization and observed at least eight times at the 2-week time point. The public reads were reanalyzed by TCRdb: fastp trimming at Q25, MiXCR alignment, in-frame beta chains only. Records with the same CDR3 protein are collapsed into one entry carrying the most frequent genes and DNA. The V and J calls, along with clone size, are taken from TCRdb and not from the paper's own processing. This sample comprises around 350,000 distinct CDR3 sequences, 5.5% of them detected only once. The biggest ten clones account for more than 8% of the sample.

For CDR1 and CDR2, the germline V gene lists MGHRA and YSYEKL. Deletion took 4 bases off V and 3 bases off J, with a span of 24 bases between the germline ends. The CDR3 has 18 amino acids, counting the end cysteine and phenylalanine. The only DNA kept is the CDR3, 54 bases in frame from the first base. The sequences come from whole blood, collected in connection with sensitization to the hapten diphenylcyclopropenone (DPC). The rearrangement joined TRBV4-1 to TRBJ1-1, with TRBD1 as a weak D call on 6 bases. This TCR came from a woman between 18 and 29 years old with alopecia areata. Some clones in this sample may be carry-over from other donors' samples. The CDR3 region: CASSPRLINRAPDTEAFF. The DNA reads TGCGCCAGCAGCCCGCGACTCATAAACAGGGCCCCGGACACTGAAGCTTTCTTT.